The rows below give T cell receptor beta chains drawn from one sample of a study of shared clonotypes between healthy human individuals. The method was immunoSEQ multiplex PCR; TCRdb's version includes in-frame clones alone and lacks a portion of them. This repertoire shows 850,000 to 1,200,000 clones, about 75% found once; its top ten account for 1.2% to 1.5%. What was sequenced was memory CD4+ T cells sorted from blood. The receptors originated from a man between 18 and 35 years old in good health. The CDR3 runs from the conserved cysteine through the conserved F or W. Each record gives: J gene, clone size, V gene, D gene, CDR3 DNA, CDR3 protein. The D gene is left open where the match is weak. Size is omitted from some rows. Given values are once, few, many or a class for expanded clones.

J: TRBJ2-1
size: -
V: TRBV11-3
D: TRBD1
DNA: TGTGCCAGCAGCTCCAGACAGGGGCAAAATGAGCAGTTCTTC
CDR3: CASSSRQGQNEQFF

J: TRBJ1-2
size: once
V: TRBV9
D: -
DNA: TGTGCCAGCAGCGTAGATTACAGGCCCAACTATGGCTACACCTTC
CDR3: CASSVDYRPNYGYTF

J: TRBJ2-7
size: -
V: TRBV7-9
D: TRBD2
DNA: TGTGCCAGCAGCTTAGCGGGACTAGCGGGGGGTTCCGGCGAGCAGTACTTC
CDR3: CASSLAGLAGGSGEQYF

J: TRBJ2-1
size: few
V: TRBV6-1
D: TRBD2
DNA: TGTGCCAGCAGCTCTAGCGGGGGGCCCTACAATGAGCAGTTCTTC
CDR3: CASSSSGGPYNEQFF

J: TRBJ2-3
size: -
V: TRBV2
D: -
DNA: TGTGCCAGCGGGGGAGGCACAGATACGCAGTATTTT
CDR3: CASGGGTDTQYF

J: TRBJ1-6
size: -
V: TRBV6-1
D: TRBD1
DNA: TGTGCCAGCAGCGGACAGGGGGACTCACCCCTCCACTTT
CDR3: CASSGQGDSPLHF

J: TRBJ1-5
size: -
V: TRBV6-6
D: -
DNA: TGTGCCAGCAGTTACTCCGCAGGCAATCAGCCCCAGCATTTT
CDR3: CASSYSAGNQPQHF

J: TRBJ1-1
size: -
V: TRBV19
D: -
DNA: TGTGCCAGTAGCGTTACCCGAAACACTGAAGCTTTCTTT
CDR3: CASSVTRNTEAFF

J: TRBJ2-1
size: -
V: TRBV11-2
D: -
DNA: TGTGCCAGCAGCCTAGGTTCCCTCCGGCACAATGAGCAGTTCTTC
CDR3: CASSLGSLRHNEQFF

J: TRBJ1-2
size: -
V: TRBV5-1
D: TRBD1
DNA: TGCGCCAGCAGCATCGGGACAGAGAACTATGGCTACACCTTC
CDR3: CASSIGTENYGYTF

J: TRBJ2-2
size: many
V: TRBV7-9
D: -
DNA: TGTGCCAGCAGCCTACATCAGGGCGACACCGGGGAGCTGTTTTTT
CDR3: CASSLHQGDTGELFF

J: TRBJ1-1
size: -
V: TRBV28
D: -
DNA: TGTGCCAGCAGTTTAACTCTGGGGGGGAGAGGTACTGAAGCTTTCTTT
CDR3: CASSLTLGGRGTEAFF

J: TRBJ1-1
size: -
V: TRBV6-1
D: TRBD1
DNA: TGTGCCAGTAATTACAGGGGGAACACTGAAGCTTTCTTT
CDR3: CASNYRGNTEAFF